Below are 32 T cell receptor beta chains sequenced from a single sample in a study of OX40 agonist ivuxolimab in advanced cancers. Repertoires were generated with immunoSEQ multiplex PCR, while TCRdb's copy carries only in-frame clones and drops some. The sample lists about 47,000 clones; approximately 86% were seen once. This specimen consisted of CD4+ or CD8+ T cells sorted from blood, obtained in a trial of the OX40 agonist ivuxolimab. The source of these receptors is an adult with an advanced solid tumor such as melanoma, head and neck, liver or kidney cancer.

The chain joins TRBV6-1 to TRBJ1-1, with 12 nucleotides matching TRBD1. Trimming took 8 bases from V and 0 from J; bases not matched to a gene: 4. The germline gives CDR1 MNHNS, CDR2 SASEGT. The CDR3 is 15 residues long. Written as DNA, the CDR3 is TGTGCCAGCCTGGGACAGGGGGCGATGAACACTGAAGCTTTCTTT. It is translated as CASLGQGAMNTEAFF.

The chain links TRBV5-4 to TRBJ1-1; 7 bases fit TRBD1. J was trimmed by 1 base and V by 4 bases; bases with no gene match: 4. CDR3 length equals 14 residues. The germline CDR1 and CDR2 sequences are SGHNT and YYREEE (reference sequence). CDR3 loop: CASSHTGANTEAFF. Written as DNA, the CDR3 is TGTGCCAGCAGCCATACAGGGGCGAACACTGAAGCTTTCTTT.

V and J are TRBV13 and TRBJ2-1; 9 bases align to TRBD2. V dropped 6 bases and J dropped 4; count of bases not matched to a gene: 4. CDR3 size: 14 residues. Germline V CDR1 and CDR2: PRHDT, FYEKMQ (reference sequence). CDR3 region: CASSSGGGYNEQFF. The CDR3 region has the DNA TGTGCCAGCAGTAGCGGGGGTGGTTACAATGAGCAGTTCTTC.

The chain carries TRBV10-1 and TRBJ2-7, with no clear D. CDR3 length: 15 amino acids. V lost 3 bases, J lost 3 bases, and 15 bases lay in between. The germline V gene has CDR1 WNHNN and CDR2 SYGVQD (reference sequence). The CDR3 nucleotides read TGCGCCAGCAGTGATCTCGCTGTTACCTGCTACGAGCAGTACTTC. It is translated as CASSDLAVTCYEQYF.

This chain joins TRBV19 and TRBJ2-7; 7 bases align to TRBD2. V lost 1 base, J lost 2 bases, and 2 bases stayed unmatched. The length of the CDR3 is 14 residues. The germline CDR1 and CDR2 sequences are LNHDA and SQIVND (reference sequence). CDR3 amino acids: CASSIGGSAYEQYF. In nucleotides, the CDR3 is TGTGCCAGTAGTATAGGCGGGAGTGCCTACGAGCAGTACTTC. Based on the CDR3 plus reference TRBV19 and TRBJ2-7, the full variable domain is DGGITQSPKYLFRKEGQNVTLSCEQNLNHDAMYWYRQDPGQGLRLIYYSQIVNDFQKGDIAEGYSVSREKKESFPLTVTSAQKNPTAFYLCASSIGGSAYEQYFGPGTRLTVT.

V is TRBV4-3 and J is TRBJ1-6; D is unclear. CDR1 LGHNA and CDR2 YSLEER come from the germline V gene. The CDR3 contains 16 residues. The V end was cut by 0 bases, the J end by 0 bases, with 6 bases between. The CDR3 DNA follows: TGCGCCAGCAGCCAAGACGGGAGCTCCTATAATTCACCCCTCCACTTT. Translating it yields CASSQDGSSYNSPLHF.

V and J are TRBV13 and TRBJ2-2; 7 bases fit TRBD1. With V trimmed by 2 bases and J by 4 bases, 7 bases remained unmatched. The germline V gene encodes CDR1 PRHDT and CDR2 FYEKMQ (reference sequence). This CDR3 spans 16 amino acids. This CDR3 reads CASSLMGQPITGELFF. DNA for the CDR3: TGTGCCAGCAGCTTAATGGGACAGCCGATCACCGGGGAGCTGTTTTTT. The whole variable domain, remainder taken from reference TRBV13 and TRBJ2-2, is AAGVIQSPRHLIKEKRETATLKCYPIPRHDTVYWYQQGPGQDPQFLISFYEKMQSDKGSIPDRFSAQQFSDYHSELNMSSLELGDSALYFCASSLMGQPITGELFFGEGSRLTVL.

This clone was recorded only once. The chain uses TRBV11-3 and TRBJ1-1; no firm D call. The CDR3 length is 13 residues. Trimming shortened V by 4 bases and J by 5 bases, and 11 bases separated the two germline ends. Germline V gene data show CDR1 as SGHNT and CDR2 as YENEEA. In DNA form, the CDR3 reads TGTGCCAGCAGCTACAGTCCGTGGACTGAAGCTTTCTTT. Translating it yields CASSYSPWTEAFF.

The chain employs TRBV30 and TRBJ2-1, with unresolved D. The CDR3 consists of 15 residues. The V gene lost 5 bases and the J gene lost 0 bases, with 14 bases spanning the gap. Germline CDR1 reads GTSNPN; CDR2 reads SVGIG (reference sequence). The CDR3 protein is CAWSPEPGSYNEQFF. In nucleotides, the CDR3 is TGTGCCTGGTCCCCCGAGCCAGGCTCCTACAATGAGCAGTTCTTC.

This chain links TRBV4-1 with TRBJ1-5; weak D call: TRBD1 (5 bases). Germline lookup yields CDR1 MGHRA and CDR2 YSYEKL. Trimming took off 6 bases at V and 1 base at J, with 13 bases between the two ends. The CDR3 length is 15 residues. The CDR3 is CASRAGTASNQPQHF. Written as DNA, the CDR3 is TGCGCCAGCAGGGCCGGGACGGCAAGCAATCAGCCCCAGCATTTT.

This chain connects TRBV4-1 to TRBJ1-5; D is unclear. The CDR3 sequence is 13 residues long. In germline, CDR1 is MGHRA, CDR2 YSYEKL. Trimming took 4 bases from V and 4 from J, leaving 8 bases between them. The CDR3 loop is CASSRGVNQPQHF. The CDR3 nucleotides read TGCGCCAGCAGCCGGGGAGTTAATCAGCCCCAGCATTTT.

The chain employs TRBV6-5 and TRBJ1-1; a weak D match, TRBD1 (5 bases). V lost 5 bases, J lost 5 bases, and 15 bases lay in between. Germline CDR1 and CDR2: MNHEY and SVGAGI. This CDR3 contains 14 residues. The CDR3 sequence: CASSQAPGRTEAFF. The CDR3 bases are TGTGCCAGCAGTCAAGCCCCAGGGAGGACTGAAGCTTTCTTT.

The chain joins TRBV7-2 to TRBJ1-1; D is ambiguous. CDR1 and CDR2 from the germline V gene are SGHTA and FQGNSA. The CDR3 loop spans 14 amino acids. V was trimmed by 5 bases and J by 8 bases, leaving 18 bases between them. The CDR3 region is CASSLSQSNREAFF. As DNA, the CDR3 is TGTGCCAGCAGCCTTTCCCAGTCGAACAGAGAAGCTTTCTTT.

This chain uses TRBV7-9 with TRBJ2-6; D gene unclear. The germline CDR1 and CDR2 sequences are SEHNR and FQNEAQ (reference sequence). CDR3 length equals 14 residues. With 1 base removed from V and 9 bases from J, the gap between germline ends came to 10 bases. The CDR3 bases are TGTGCCAGCAGCTTAGTTACGAGTGGCAACGTCCTGACTTTC. The encoded protein is CASSLVTSGNVLTF. Full variable domain (rest looked up from reference TRBV7-9 and TRBJ2-6): DTGVSQNPRHKITKRGQNVTFRCDPISEHNRLYWYRQTLGQGPEFLTYFQNEAQLEKSRLLSDRFSAERPKGSFSTLEIQRTEQGDSAMYLCASSLVTSGNVLTFGAGSRLTVL.

The rearrangement links TRBV4-1 to TRBJ1-1, with D unresolved. This CDR3 is 13 amino acids long. V was pared by 9 bases and J by 3 bases, with 14 bases between. The germline V gene has CDR1 MGHRA and CDR2 YSYEKL. CDR3 region: CASSEERDTEAFF. In DNA, the CDR3 is TGCGCCAGTTCTGAGGAAAGAGACACTGAAGCTTTCTTT.

This clone came up a few times. The rearrangement links TRBV5-3 to TRBJ1-2; D not resolved. TRBV5-3 qualifies as an ORF whose function is uncertain. Trimming stripped 5 bases from V and 10 bases from J, with 9 bases between. The CDR3 spans 10 residues. CDR3 sequence (DNA): TGTGCCAGAAGTTGGGTGGCCTACACCTTC. Translation: CARSWVAYTF.

This chain links TRBV5-1 with TRBJ2-2, with 8 bases lining up with TRBD1. J was trimmed by 5 bases and V by 4 bases; bases with no gene match: 10. This CDR3 has 16 amino acids. Germline loops: CDR1 SGHRS, CDR2 YFSETQ. The DNA of the CDR3 is TGCGCCAGCAGCCGCGGGACAGGAGAGAGGACCGGGGAGCTGTTTTTT. Translated, it gives CASSRGTGERTGELFF.

This rearrangement joins TRBV27 to TRBJ2-2, with D unresolved. This CDR3 contains 14 residues. The germline V and J ends were trimmed by 1 base and 1 base, with 4 bases remaining between them. Looked up from germline, CDR1 is MNHEY and CDR2 is SMNVEV (reference sequence). In DNA form, the CDR3 reads TGTGCCAGCAGTTTATTGGGGAACACCGGGGAGCTGTTTTTT. This encodes CASSLLGNTGELFF.

The chain combines TRBV6-1 with TRBJ1-5, with 9 positions matching TRBD1. CDR3 length: 14 amino acids. V was clipped by 4 bases and J by 6 bases; unmatched bases: 4. Germline CDR1 is MNHNS and CDR2 is SASEGT. The CDR3, as DNA: TGTGCCAGCAGTGGGGGACAGGGAAGTCAGCCCCAGCATTTT. Translating it yields CASSGGQGSQPQHF.

This chain connects TRBV29-1 to TRBJ1-1; TRBD1 is a possible D gene (5 bases). The CDR3 is made up of 14 amino acids. Trimming left V 3 bases short and J 4 bases short, with 15 bases between. Germline V gene lookup returns CDR1 SQVTM and CDR2 ANQGSEA. CDR3 DNA sequence: TGCAGCGTTGATCATTACGGGGCAGGCACTGAAGCTTTCTTT. Translated: CSVDHYGAGTEAFF.

The chain employs TRBV11-2 and TRBJ2-3; D is uncertain. V gave up 1 base and J gave up 4 bases, with 6 bases separating them. Germline CDR1 reads SGHAT; CDR2 reads FQNNGV. The length of the CDR3 is 13 residues. CDR3: CASSLVASDTQYF. DNA of the CDR3: TGTGCCAGCAGCTTAGTAGCCTCAGATACGCAGTATTTT.

This clone showed up just a few times. Other DNA variants within this sample encode the same CDR3. The J gene is TRBJ2-2, the V gene TRBV6-1, with TRBD2 matching 13 bases. J lost 4 bases, V lost 4 bases, and 3 bases had no gene match. The CDR3 sequence is 16 residues long. Germline V CDR1 and CDR2: MNHNS, SASEGT. CDR3 nucleotides: TGTGCCAGCAGTGGGAGACTAGCGGGGGGCACCGGGGAGCTGTTTTTT. Translating it yields CASSGRLAGGTGELFF.

The rearrangement uses TRBV7-9 and TRBJ2-3; 11 bases align to TRBD2. Germline V gene lookup returns CDR1 SEHNR and CDR2 FQNEAQ (reference sequence). The J segment lost 6 bases and the V segment lost 5 bases, leaving 10 bases of the junction unmatched. CDR3 length: 16 residues. Written as DNA, the CDR3 is TGTGCCAGCAGCCCCAATAGCGGGGGGGCCCTGGATACGCAGTATTTT. Translated: CASSPNSGGALDTQYF. Full variable domain (rest looked up from reference TRBV7-9 and TRBJ2-3): DTGVSQNPRHKITKRGQNVTFRCDPISEHNRLYWYRQTLGQGPEFLTYFQNEAQLEKSRLLSDRFSAERPKGSFSTLEIQRTEQGDSAMYLCASSPNSGGALDTQYFGPGTRLTVL.

The rearrangement uses TRBV9 and TRBJ2-5; TRBD2 matches at 7 bases. The CDR3 runs 14 residues. Germline V gives CDR1 SGDLS, CDR2 YYNGEE. J gave up 5 bases and V 3 bases, and 7 bases lay outside the gene matches. The CDR3 DNA reads TGTGCCAGCAGCGCCCTGGTGGGGGGGGAGACCCAGTACTTC. This translates into CASSALVGGETQYF.

The chain is built from TRBV15 and TRBJ2-3, with 7 bases matching TRBD1. The germline V gene encodes CDR1 LNHNV and CDR2 YYDKDF (reference sequence). Trimming cost V 2 bases and J 3 bases; bases outside gene matches: 11. The CDR3 has 17 residues. Here the CDR3 reads CATSRFSPGQITDTQYF. Written as DNA, the CDR3 is TGTGCCACCAGCAGATTCTCTCCGGGACAGATAACAGATACGCAGTATTTT. Supplemented by reference TRBV15 and TRBJ2-3, the full variable domain reads DAMVIQNPRYQVTQFGKPVTLSCSQTLNHNVMYWYQQKSSQAPKLLFHYYDKDFNNEADTPDNFQSRRPNTSFCFLDIRSPGLGDTAMYLCATSRFSPGQITDTQYFGPGTRLTVL.

This CDR3 reads CASSQVGQPYTEAFF. The CDR3 DNA sequence: TGCGCCAGCAGCCAAGTGGGACAGCCCTACACTGAAGCTTTCTTT. This chain uses TRBV4-3 with TRBJ1-1, with 7 bases that match TRBD1. J gave up 3 bases and V 1 base, and 5 bases lay outside the gene matches. Per the germline V gene, CDR1 is LGHNA and CDR2 is YSLEER. This CDR3 is 15 amino acids long.

This chain joins TRBV12-5 and TRBJ2-7; 9 bases fit TRBD1. Germline trimming cut 3 bases from V and 2 bases from J; bases unmatched to any gene: 5. The CDR3 consists of 15 residues. Germline V gives CDR1 LGHNT, CDR2 FRNRAP. CDR3: CASGLGGQGAYEQYF. CDR3 in DNA: TGTGCTAGTGGTTTAGGGGGACAGGGAGCCTACGAGCAGTACTTC. Together with reference TRBV12-5 and TRBJ2-7, the CDR3 gives the full variable domain: DARVTQTPRHKVTEMGQEVTMRCQPILGHNTVFWYRQTMMQGLELLAYFRNRAPLDDSGMPKDRFSAEMPDATLATLKIQPSEPRDSAVYFCASGLGGQGAYEQYFGPGTRLTVT.

The chain links TRBV6-6 to TRBJ2-7, with 7 bases that match TRBD1. Germline V gene lookup returns CDR1 MNHNY and CDR2 SVGAGI (reference sequence). Unmatched junction bases numbered 14, after V lost 5 bases and J lost 7 bases. The CDR3 covers 15 residues. CDR3 loop: CASSPRDSEVGEQYF. In DNA, the CDR3 is TGTGCCAGCAGTCCGAGGGACAGCGAGGTGGGGGAGCAGTACTTC.

The genes are TRBV5-5 and TRBJ2-3; TRBD2 agrees at 15 bases. The CDR3 totals 16 residues. CDR1 is SGHKS, CDR2 YYEKEE, per germline (reference sequence). V lost 3 bases and J lost 2; bases outside the gene matches: 1. CDR3 in DNA: TGTGCCAGCAGCTGGACTAGCGGGGGGGCCACAGATACGCAGTATTTT. Protein: CASSWTSGGATDTQYF.

The J gene is TRBJ2-3, the V gene TRBV14, with TRBD1 matching 7 bases. The V gene end was trimmed by 1 base and the J gene end by 0 bases; junction bases not matched to a gene: 7. The V gene's germline CDR1 is SGHDN and CDR2 FVKESK. This CDR3 comprises 17 residues. DNA of the CDR3: TGTGCCAGCAGCCAAGCAGAGAACAGGGGTAGCACAGATACGCAGTATTTT. Its protein product is CASSQAENRGSTDTQYF.

This chain links TRBV19 with TRBJ1-5; unclear D gene. CDR1 and CDR2 from the germline V gene are LNHDA and SQIVND (reference sequence). This CDR3 has 9 residues. Trimming removed 9 bases at V and 5 bases at J, with 2 bases between. The CDR3 protein is CASDQPQHF. The CDR3 nucleotides are TGTGCCAGCGATCAGCCCCAGCATTTT.

J is TRBJ1-2 and V is TRBV4-3; D might be TRBD1 (5 bases). The CDR3 has 14 amino acids. V was trimmed by 4 bases and J by 8 bases, leaving 17 bases between them. Per the germline V gene, CDR1 is LGHNA and CDR2 is YSLEER. The CDR3 DNA follows: TGCGCCAGCAGCCTAAAAGGGCAGGGACTGGGCTACACCTTC. It encodes CASSLKGQGLGYTF.